This entry lists 6 T cell receptor beta chains sequenced from one sample in a study of T cell repertoires in cytomegalovirus infection. These TCRs are of unknown antigen specificity. TCRdb re-called the reads with MiXCR, one entry per CDR3 protein. The data contain about 58,000 distinct CDR3 sequences, over 15% of them singletons. The starting material was CD8+ T cells from cultured PBMCs, obtained from culture after CMV antigen stimulation. Source of these receptors: a human donor in good health (CMV status not recorded). Some clones in this sample may be carry-over from other donors' samples.

V usage is TRBV6-5 and J usage is TRBJ2-1, with 9 bases aligning to TRBD2. V gave up 6 bases and J gave up 4 bases; unmatched junction bases: 10. CDR1 and CDR2 from the germline V gene are MNHEY and SVGAGI. CDR3 length: 16 residues. CDR3 bases: TGTGCCAGCAGCCCTTCCACTAGCGGGCCTTACAATGAGCAGTTCTTC. It specifies CASSPSTSGPYNEQFF.

J is TRBJ2-7 and V is TRBV10-3; either TRBD1 or TRBD2 may fit D (6 bases each). Germline V gene data show CDR1 as ENHRY and CDR2 as SYGVKD. The CDR3 is made up of 15 amino acids. The V and J ends lost 3 bases and 2 bases respectively, with 14 bases between them. In nucleotides, the CDR3 is TGTGCCATCAGTGACAGAGGGGGGTTTACCTACGAGCAGTACTTC. Protein sequence: CAISDRGGFTYEQYF.

CDR3 DNA: TGTGCCAGCAGCCTCTCTAGAGCGGGAGCTTACGAGCAGTACTTC. Amino acid sequence: CASSLSRAGAYEQYF. The chain has TRBV7-2 and TRBJ2-7; 8 positions agree with TRBD2. V lost 5 bases, J lost 4 bases, and 10 bases stayed unmatched. This CDR3 is built from 15 residues. CDR1 and CDR2 from the germline V gene are SGHTA and FQGNSA.

This clonotype occurred a few times. The gene calls are TRBV28 and TRBJ2-7, with 9 bases matching TRBD1. The CDR3 runs 15 residues. Losses at the gene ends were 10 bases for V and 1 base for J; bases not matched to a gene: 11. Germline CDR1 is MDHEN and CDR2 is SYDVKM. CDR3 nucleotide sequence: TGTGCCATCGCGGGGACAGGGACCGCTTCCTACGAGCAGTACTTC. It translates to CAIAGTGTASYEQYF.

This clonotype was detected a few times. The gene calls are TRBV7-9 and TRBJ2-7; 8 bases are a match to TRBD2. Germline loops: CDR1 SEHNR, CDR2 FQNEAQ (reference sequence). This CDR3 contains 15 residues. Unmatched junction bases numbered 8, after V lost 5 bases and J lost 2 bases. This chain's CDR3 is CASSAPAGDPYEQYF. The CDR3 DNA reads as TGTGCCAGCAGCGCTCCAGCGGGGGACCCCTACGAGCAGTACTTC. The full variable domain, its missing parts supplied by reference TRBV7-9 and TRBJ2-7, is DTGVSQNPRHKITKRGQNVTFRCDPISEHNRLYWYRQTLGQGPEFLTYFQNEAQLEKSRLLSDRFSAERPKGSFSTLEIQRTEQGDSAMYLCASSAPAGDPYEQYFGPGTRLTVT.

The chain employs TRBV4-1 and TRBJ2-7; 8 nucleotides agree with TRBD1. Looked up from germline, CDR1 is MGHRA and CDR2 is YSYEKL. J gave up 4 bases and V 0 bases, and 2 bases lay outside the gene matches. This CDR3 has 14 amino acids. The CDR3 DNA reads TGCGCCAGCAGCCAAGAGACAGGGGATTACGAGCAGTACTTC. This gives the protein CASSQETGDYEQYF.